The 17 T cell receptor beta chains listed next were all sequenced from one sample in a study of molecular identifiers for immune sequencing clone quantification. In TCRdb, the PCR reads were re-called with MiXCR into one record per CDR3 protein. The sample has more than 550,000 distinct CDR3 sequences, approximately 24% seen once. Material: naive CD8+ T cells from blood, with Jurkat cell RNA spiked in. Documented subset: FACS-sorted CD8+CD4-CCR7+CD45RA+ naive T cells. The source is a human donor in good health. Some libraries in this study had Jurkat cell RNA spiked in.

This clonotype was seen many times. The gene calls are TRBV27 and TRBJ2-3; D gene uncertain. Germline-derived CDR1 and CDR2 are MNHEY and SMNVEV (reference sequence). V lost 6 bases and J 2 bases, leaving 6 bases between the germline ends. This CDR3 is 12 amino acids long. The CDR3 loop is CASSQTTDTQYF. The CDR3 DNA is TGTGCCAGCAGCCAAACCACAGATACGCAGTATTTT.

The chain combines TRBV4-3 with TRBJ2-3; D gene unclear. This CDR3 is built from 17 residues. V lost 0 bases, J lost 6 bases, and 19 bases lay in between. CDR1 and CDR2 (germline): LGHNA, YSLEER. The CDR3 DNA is TGCGCCAGCAGCCAAGATTTGTGGGCACCAGGTCTCGATACGCAGTATTTT. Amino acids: CASSQDLWAPGLDTQYF.

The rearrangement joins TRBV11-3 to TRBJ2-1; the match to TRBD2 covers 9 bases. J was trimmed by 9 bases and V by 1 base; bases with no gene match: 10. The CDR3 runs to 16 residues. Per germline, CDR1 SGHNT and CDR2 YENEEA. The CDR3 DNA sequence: TGTGCCAGCAGCTTAGGGGGACTAGCTGGGACCAGTGAGCAGTTCTTC. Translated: CASSLGGLAGTSEQFF.

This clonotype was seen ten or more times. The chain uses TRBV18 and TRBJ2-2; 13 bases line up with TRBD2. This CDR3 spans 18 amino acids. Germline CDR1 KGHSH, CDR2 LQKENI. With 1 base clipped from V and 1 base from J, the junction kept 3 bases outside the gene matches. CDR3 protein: CASSPRGTSGMNTGELFF. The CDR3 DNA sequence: TGTGCCAGCTCACCACGGGGGACTAGCGGGATGAACACCGGGGAGCTGTTTTTT.

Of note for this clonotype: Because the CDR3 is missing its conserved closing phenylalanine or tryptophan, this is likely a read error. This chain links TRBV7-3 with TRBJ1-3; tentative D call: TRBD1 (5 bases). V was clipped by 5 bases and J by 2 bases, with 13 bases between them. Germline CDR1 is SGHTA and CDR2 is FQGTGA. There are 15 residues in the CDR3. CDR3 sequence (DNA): TGTGCCAGCAGCGTGGGACTGCCTCCTGGAAACACCATATATTCT. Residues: CASSVGLPPGNTIYS.

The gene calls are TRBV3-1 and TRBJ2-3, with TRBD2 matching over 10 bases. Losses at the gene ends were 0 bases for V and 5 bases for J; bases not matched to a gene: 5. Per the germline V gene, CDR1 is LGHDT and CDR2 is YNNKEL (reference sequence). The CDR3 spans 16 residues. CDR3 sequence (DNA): TGTGCCAGCAGCCAAGATTTTTCTAGCGGGGGAGATACGCAGTATTTT. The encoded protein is CASSQDFSSGGDTQYF.

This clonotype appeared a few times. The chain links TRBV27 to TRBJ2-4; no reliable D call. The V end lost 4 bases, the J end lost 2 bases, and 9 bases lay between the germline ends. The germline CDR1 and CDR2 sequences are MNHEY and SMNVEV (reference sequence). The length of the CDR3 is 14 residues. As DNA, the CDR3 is TGTGCCAGCAGTTCTATCAGTTCCAAAAACATTCAGTACTTC. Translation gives CASSSISSKNIQYF.

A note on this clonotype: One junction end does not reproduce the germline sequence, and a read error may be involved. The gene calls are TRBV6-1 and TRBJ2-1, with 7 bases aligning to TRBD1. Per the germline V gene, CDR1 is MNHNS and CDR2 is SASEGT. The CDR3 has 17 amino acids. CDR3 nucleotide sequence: TGTGCCAGCAGTGAGTTTGGCTGGGACAGAACCTACGATGAGCAGTTCTTC. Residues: CASSEFGWDRTYDEQFF.

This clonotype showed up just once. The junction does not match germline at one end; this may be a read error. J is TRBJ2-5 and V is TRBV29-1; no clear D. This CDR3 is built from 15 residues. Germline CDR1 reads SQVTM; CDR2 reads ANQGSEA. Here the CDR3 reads CRVERVRAPQEPQYF. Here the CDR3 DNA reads TGCCGCGTTGAGCGTGTTAGGGCCCCGCAAGAGCCCCAGTACTTC.

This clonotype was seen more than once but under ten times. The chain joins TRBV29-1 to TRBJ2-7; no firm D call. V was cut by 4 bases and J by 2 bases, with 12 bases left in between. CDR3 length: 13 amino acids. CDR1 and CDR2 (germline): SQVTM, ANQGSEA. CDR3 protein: CSVVGYSTYEQYF. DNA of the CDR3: TGCAGCGTTGTTGGGTACAGCACCTACGAGCAGTACTTC.

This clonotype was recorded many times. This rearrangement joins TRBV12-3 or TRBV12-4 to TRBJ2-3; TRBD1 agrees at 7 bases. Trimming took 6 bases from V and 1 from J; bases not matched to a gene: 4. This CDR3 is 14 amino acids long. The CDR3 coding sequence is TGTGCCAGCAGCCACAGGGGCGGCACAGATACGCAGTATTTT. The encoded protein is CASSHRGGTDTQYF.

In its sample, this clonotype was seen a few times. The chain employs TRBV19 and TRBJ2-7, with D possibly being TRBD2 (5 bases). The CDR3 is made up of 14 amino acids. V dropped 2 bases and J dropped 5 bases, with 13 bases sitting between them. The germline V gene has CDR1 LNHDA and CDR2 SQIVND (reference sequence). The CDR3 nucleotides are TGTGCCAGTAGTATAAACAACGGGATCGACGAGCAGTACTTC. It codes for CASSINNGIDEQYF.

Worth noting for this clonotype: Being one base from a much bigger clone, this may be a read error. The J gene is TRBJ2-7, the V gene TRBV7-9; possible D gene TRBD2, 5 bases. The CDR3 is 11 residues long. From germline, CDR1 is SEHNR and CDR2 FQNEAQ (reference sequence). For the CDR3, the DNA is TGTGCCAGCAGCCCCGATTGGGAGCAGCACTTC. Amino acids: CASSPDWEQHF.

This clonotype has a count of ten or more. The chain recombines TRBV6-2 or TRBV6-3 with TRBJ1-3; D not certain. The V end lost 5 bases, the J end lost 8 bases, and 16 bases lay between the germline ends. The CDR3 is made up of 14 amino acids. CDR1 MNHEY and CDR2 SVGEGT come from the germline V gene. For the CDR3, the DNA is TGTGCCAGCAGTACCCCCGCGGGGTCGGACACCATATATTTT. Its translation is CASSTPAGSDTIYF.

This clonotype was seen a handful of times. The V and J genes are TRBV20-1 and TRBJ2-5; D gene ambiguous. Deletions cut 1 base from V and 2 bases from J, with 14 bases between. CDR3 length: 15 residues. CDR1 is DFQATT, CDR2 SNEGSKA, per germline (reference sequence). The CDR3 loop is CSARGLDGRQETQYF. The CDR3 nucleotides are TGCAGTGCTAGAGGGCTCGACGGAAGGCAAGAGACCCAGTACTTC.

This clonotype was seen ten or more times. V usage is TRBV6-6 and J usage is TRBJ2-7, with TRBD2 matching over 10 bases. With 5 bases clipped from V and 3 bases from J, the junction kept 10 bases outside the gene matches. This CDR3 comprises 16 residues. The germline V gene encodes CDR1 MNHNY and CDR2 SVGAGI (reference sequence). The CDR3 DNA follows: TGTGCCAGCAGTCCACCTACTAGCGGGGCAGACTACGAGCAGTACTTC. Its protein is CASSPPTSGADYEQYF.

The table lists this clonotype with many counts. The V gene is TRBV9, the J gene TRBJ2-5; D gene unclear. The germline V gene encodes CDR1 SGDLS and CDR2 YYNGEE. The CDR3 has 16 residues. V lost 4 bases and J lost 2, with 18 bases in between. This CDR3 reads CASSSAPARSQETQYF. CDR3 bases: TGTGCCAGCAGCTCCGCACCGGCACGATCTCAAGAGACCCAGTACTTC.